The source of this TCR beta chain is a study of T cell changes during pregnancy in multiple sclerosis (dated by TCRdb to the late 2010s). In terms of the full investigation: In women with multiple sclerosis, the researchers looked at how the T cell repertoire shifted as pregnancy progressed.

Library construction relied on the immunoSEQ multiplex PCR assay. TCRdb obtained this table from immuneACCESS and retained in-frame rearrangements with V and J assigned. These tables miss some clones; where compared with another copy, unresolved V genes account for less than half of the shortfall, and the remainder is unexplained. This sample has around 70,000 clones in its table, and about 94% of those were observed once. The ten largest clones take up 1.5% to 2% of the sample. CDR1 and CDR2 are drawn from the germline V gene: MNHNS, SASEGT. The CDR3 contains 17 residues, cysteine and phenylalanine counted. Only the CDR3 DNA stays, 51 bases, in frame from base 1. V is clipped by 1 base and J by 3 bases, and the sequence between their germline boundaries is 18 bases long. As for this clone: There is no known antigen for this receptor. No per-base quality is available; no much larger clone lies one base away.

The sequence joins TRBV6-1 to TRBJ1-2; the D gene cannot be named for sure. Sequenced here: peripheral blood, sampled in the first trimester of pregnancy. The source of this sequence is a female donor in good health, enrolled as a control in a pregnancy study. CDR3 region: CASSEVPIRSVDYGYTF. The DNA sequence is given as TGTGCCAGCAGTGAAGTACCGATTCGGAGCGTCGACTATGGCTACACCTTC.